Listed below are T cell receptor beta chains from one sample, sequenced in a study of cytomegalovirus exposure and HLA in healthy donors. The data were produced by immunoSEQ multiplex PCR, yet TCRdb's version contains in-frame clones alone and is incomplete. The top ten clones hold 0.2% to 0.3% of a sample with some 220,000 clones, roughly 84% of them seen once. Sequences were obtained from PBMCs. The receptors derive from a girl aged 2-10 years in good health and CMV-seronegative. Each CDR3 is given with its conserved first and last residue. Each record gives: CDR3 protein, CDR3 DNA, J gene, D gene, clone size, V gene. The D gene is left open where the match is weak. The listing skips clone size in some rows; elsewhere it reads once, few, many or a size class.

cdr3_aa: CASSLGEVGYEQYF
cdr3_nt: TGCGCCAGCAGCCTCGGAGAGGTTGGCTACGAGCAGTACTTC
j_call: TRBJ2-7
d_call: -
clone_size: once
v_call: TRBV4-1

cdr3_aa: CASSEFGDRSFNYGYTFGF
cdr3_nt: -
j_call: TRBJ1-2
d_call: -
clone_size: -
v_call: TRBV10-2

cdr3_aa: CASTSNREPSYEQYF
cdr3_nt: TGTGCCAGTACCTCCAACCGGGAACCATCGTACGAGCAGTACTTC
j_call: TRBJ2-7
d_call: -
clone_size: -
v_call: TRBV19

cdr3_aa: CSVVRQASGNTIYF
cdr3_nt: TGCAGCGTTGTTCGACAGGCCTCTGGAAACACCATATATTTT
j_call: TRBJ1-3
d_call: -
clone_size: once
v_call: TRBV29-1

cdr3_aa: CASSEVRQPFSYYGYTF
cdr3_nt: TGTGCCAGCAGTGAAGTGCGACAGCCCTTTTCTTACTATGGCTACACCTTC
j_call: TRBJ1-2
d_call: -
clone_size: -
v_call: TRBV6-1

cdr3_aa: CASSEARRGGRWETQYF
cdr3_nt: TGTGCCAGCAGTGAAGCTAGGAGGGGGGGCCGCTGGGAGACCCAGTACTTC
j_call: TRBJ2-5
d_call: -
clone_size: -
v_call: TRBV6-1

cdr3_aa: CASSPGHLSGNTIYF
cdr3_nt: TGTGCCAGCAGCCCGGGACACCTCTCTGGAAACACCATATATTTT
j_call: TRBJ1-3
d_call: -
clone_size: once
v_call: TRBV6-1

cdr3_aa: CASIGGQVVSTDTQYF
cdr3_nt: TGTGCCAGCATAGGGGGACAGGTTGTTAGCACAGATACGCAGTATTTT
j_call: TRBJ2-3
d_call: TRBD1
clone_size: -
v_call: TRBV2

cdr3_aa: CASSPVRETREQYF
cdr3_nt: TGTGCCAGCAGCCCCGTCCGGGAGACTCGCGAGCAGTACTTC
j_call: TRBJ2-7
d_call: -
clone_size: -
v_call: TRBV11-2

cdr3_aa: CAIATGRPEGYTF
cdr3_nt: TGTGCCATTGCGACAGGGAGGCCTGAGGGCTACACCTTC
j_call: TRBJ1-2
d_call: TRBD1
clone_size: -
v_call: TRBV10-3

cdr3_aa: CAIGGQNQPQHF
cdr3_nt: TGTGCCATCGGCGGACAGAATCAGCCCCAGCATTTT
j_call: TRBJ1-5
d_call: -
clone_size: -
v_call: TRBV10-3

cdr3_aa: CASSRGSGRYTDTQYF
cdr3_nt: TGCGCCAGCAGCCGCGGTAGCGGCCGATACACAGATACGCAGTATTTT
j_call: TRBJ2-3
d_call: -
clone_size: -
v_call: TRBV4-1

cdr3_aa: CASSLALPSDTDTQYF
cdr3_nt: TGCGCCAGCAGCTTGGCCCTTCCAAGCGACACAGATACGCAGTATTTT
j_call: TRBJ2-3
d_call: -
clone_size: -
v_call: TRBV5-1